These T cell receptor beta chains were read from a single sample in a study of CD8 T cells in ankylosing spondylitis. TCRdb ran MiXCR on the 5' RACE reads and lists one entry per CDR3 protein. The sample has over 450,000 distinct CDR3 sequences; about 12% are singletons. The sequenced sample consisted of blood, either unsorted or a sorted T cell fraction (not recorded which). These receptor sequences come from a male donor with ankylosing spondylitis. CDR3s leave out the opening cysteine and the closing phenylalanine or tryptophan. Fields, in order: V gene, J gene, CDR3 protein.

V: TRBV30; J: TRBJ1-5; CDR3: AWSHGDNQPQH
V: TRBV27; J: TRBJ2-7; CDR3: ASSSGQAHIEQY
V: TRBV7-2; J: TRBJ2-3; CDR3: ASSLPTSSATDTQY
V: TRBV29-1; J: TRBJ1-1; CDR3: SVGRLMNTEAF
V: TRBV20-1; J: TRBJ2-5; CDR3: SASDRVVTETQY
V: TRBV21-1; J: TRBJ2-3; CDR3: ASRKSGVWTDTRY
V: TRBV20-1; J: TRBJ2-5; CDR3: SAKGLVETQY
V: TRBV5-5; J: TRBJ1-3; CDR3: ASSYERGSGNTIY
V: TRBV24-1; J: TRBJ2-3; CDR3: ATSDRILGEERY
V: TRBV19; J: TRBJ1-3; CDR3: ASTSDGHSGNTIY
V: TRBV11-2; J: TRBJ2-1; CDR3: ASSLSGLAGGWGDEQF
V: TRBV20-1; J: TRBJ2-3; CDR3: SAQMGSGTDTQY
V: TRBV27; J: TRBJ1-6; CDR3: ASSLWAGQGAYSPLH
V: TRBV12-3/TRBV12-4; J: TRBJ2-5; CDR3: ASSWGGETQY
V: TRBV2; J: TRBJ1-2; CDR3: ASSPQVLNYGYT
V: TRBV7-6; J: TRBJ2-3; CDR3: ASSLEAGGDTQY
V: TRBV11-2; J: TRBJ2-1; CDR3: ASSLDPAGNPTLTVDEQF
V: TRBV19; J: TRBJ1-2; CDR3: ASSINGEDRYT
V: TRBV18; J: TRBJ2-1; CDR3: ASSPGQGHNEQF
V: TRBV3-1; J: TRBJ2-1; CDR3: ASSPTNYLSYNEQF
V: TRBV7-9; J: TRBJ2-3; CDR3: ASTWVTDTQY
V: TRBV12-3/TRBV12-4; J: TRBJ2-1; CDR3: ASSLTAAVGQF
V: TRBV5-1; J: TRBJ2-1; CDR3: ASSTGLTTGYNEQF
V: TRBV5-1; J: TRBJ1-5; CDR3: ASSLGPLGTNQPQH
V: TRBV15; J: TRBJ2-2; CDR3: ATSREGTANTGELF
V: TRBV7-2; J: TRBJ2-1; CDR3: ASSLARASYNEQF
V: TRBV29-1; J: TRBJ2-1; CDR3: SVVGLVGEQF
V: TRBV11-1; J: TRBJ2-5; CDR3: ASSLSIGGLSHQETQY